The rows below give T cell receptor beta chains drawn from one sample of a study of T cells in localized non-small cell lung cancer. Method: immunoSEQ multiplex PCR; TCRdb's copy keeps in-frame clones and lacks some. The sample consists of tens of thousands of clones, approximately 84% of them appearing once. The specimen was peripheral blood, collected before any cancer treatment. The receptors originated from an older female donor with stage I lung adenocarcinoma. The CDR3 runs from the conserved cysteine through the conserved F or W. D genes are given only for firm matches. Only part of the rows carry a size: once, few, many, or a class if the clone is expanded.

d_gene	len	v_gene	j_gene	abundance	CDR3nt	CDR3aa
NA	14	TRBV6-6	TRBJ1-5	NA	TGTGCCAGCAGTCGCAGGGATAGCAATCAGCCCCAGCATTTT	CASSRRDSNQPQHF
NA	12	TRBV6-5	TRBJ1-2	once	TGTGCCAGCAGGGCAGGGGTTTATGGCTACACCTTC	CASRAGVYGYTF
NA	14	TRBV7-2	TRBJ1-1	NA	TGTGCCAGCAGGTCGGACACCATGAACACTGAAGCTTTCTTT	CASRSDTMNTEAFF
TRBD2	14	TRBV5-8	TRBJ2-5	NA	TGTGCCAGCAGCAAAATGGGACTACCAGAGACCCAGTACTTC	CASSKMGLPETQYF
NA	14	TRBV5-4	TRBJ1-1	NA	TGTGCCAGCAGCTTGGAGACGAAGGGTACTGAAGCTTTCTTT	CASSLETKGTEAFF
TRBD1	12	TRBV29-1	TRBJ1-1	NA	TGCAGCGCTGACAGGGTCGACACTGAAGCTTTCTTT	CSADRVDTEAFF
NA	15	TRBV2	TRBJ2-2	NA	TGTGCCAGCAAGGGGACACTTGCGGGGACCGGGGAGCTGTTTTTT	CASKGTLAGTGELFF
NA	15	TRBV27	TRBJ2-7	NA	TGTGCCAGCAGTTTATCGAGAGGGTTGGCCTACGAGCAGTACTTC	CASSLSRGLAYEQYF
NA	13	TRBV12-5	TRBJ2-1	NA	TGTGCTAGTGGTCACCGGGGGGCGGGTGAGCAGTTCTTC	CASGHRGAGEQFF
NA	14	TRBV6-1	TRBJ2-7	NA	NA	CASILGDLSYEQYF
TRBD2	16	TRBV5-1	TRBJ2-3	NA	TGCGCCAGCAGCTTAGTAGCGGGGGGCATCACAGATACGCAGTATTTT	CASSLVAGGITDTQYF
NA	12	TRBV4-1	TRBJ2-3	once	TGCGCCAGCAGCCAAGTCGGGGATACGCAGTATTTT	CASSQVGDTQYF
NA	13	TRBV6-5	TRBJ1-5	NA	TGTGCCAGCAGTTACACCCTCGGTCAGCCCCAGCATTTT	CASSYTLGQPQHF
NA	11	TRBV29-1	TRBJ1-1	NA	TGCAGCGTCGAGCGGAACACTGAAGCTTTCTTT	CSVERNTEAFF
NA	13	TRBV11-3	TRBJ2-2	NA	TGTGCCAGCAGCTTAGTGTCCACCGGGGAGCTGTTTTTT	CASSLVSTGELFF
TRBD2	14	TRBV7-8	TRBJ2-7	NA	TGTGCCAGCAGGGGACTAGCGGGAGTGGCCGAGCAGTACTTC	CASRGLAGVAEQYF
NA	15	TRBV15	TRBJ1-5	once	TGTGCCACCAGCAGAGATACCGGGGGCGGACAGCCCCAGCATTTT	CATSRDTGGGQPQHF
TRBD2	16	TRBV14	TRBJ2-3	once	TGTGCCAGCAGCCCTCTAGCGGGAGCTAGCACAGATACGCAGTATTTT	CASSPLAGASTDTQYF
TRBD2	19	TRBV15	TRBJ2-7	NA	TGTGCCACCAGCGATTTCGGCGGGGGGGTCTCGTCGTCGGCCTACGAGCAGTACTTC	CATSDFGGGVSSSAYEQYF
NA	15	TRBV6-1	TRBJ1-2	few	TGTGCCAGCAGTGAAGCAGGTTCCCCCGCGGGGGGCTACACCTTC	CASSEAGSPAGGYTF
NA	15	TRBV19	TRBJ1-2	NA	TGTGCCAGTTCCAACCCCCTCACAGGGAGGTATGGCTACACCTTC	CASSNPLTGRYGYTF
NA	20	TRBV7-8	TRBJ1-1	NA	TGTGCCAGCAGCTTAGCCATTGATGTCGGGGGCGAAGGTATAGGCACTGAAGCTTTCTTT	CASSLAIDVGGEGIGTEAFF
NA	12	TRBV28	TRBJ1-2	NA	TGTGCCATTCTTTCACTATCGGATGGCTACACCTTC	CAILSLSDGYTF
TRBD1	15	TRBV5-1	TRBJ2-1	NA	TGCGCCAGCAGCTTCTTCCGGGACAGGAACAATGAGCAGTTCTTC	CASSFFRDRNNEQFF
TRBD1	14	TRBV19	TRBJ1-1	NA	TGTGCCAGTCATGAGACAGGGGGCGGCACTGAAGCTTTCTTT	CASHETGGGTEAFF
NA	15	TRBV5-1	TRBJ1-5	NA	TGCGCCAGCAGCTTGGCAGGGGATAGCAATCAGCCCCAGCATTTT	CASSLAGDSNQPQHF
TRBD1	14	TRBV6-1	TRBJ1-2	NA	TGTGCCAGCAGTGAACGGACAGGAGGCTATGGCTACACCTTC	CASSERTGGYGYTF
TRBD1	17	TRBV9	TRBJ1-1	NA	TGTGCCAGCAGCGTAGACTTGACAGGGGGCCCGAACACTGAAGCTTTCTTT	CASSVDLTGGPNTEAFF
NA	12	TRBV5-6	TRBJ2-3	NA	TGTGCCAGCAGCTTAGATACAGATACGCAGTATTTT	CASSLDTDTQYF
NA	13	TRBV10-3	TRBJ2-7	NA	TGTGCCAGCACAGCGGCTAGGCAGCACGAGCAGTACTTC	CASTAARQHEQYF